This is a list of T cell receptor beta chains from one sample in a study of control samples from healthy donors and cancer patients. Clones were sequenced by immunoSEQ multiplex PCR, and TCRdb holds only the in-frame ones, with some missing. Among about 130,000 clones listed, 90% to 95% were seen once. The specimen sequenced was PBMCs. Receptor source: a middle-aged man with head and neck cancer. CDR3s leave out the opening cysteine and the closing phenylalanine or tryptophan.

>TRBV20-1
SASDQGRELVDEQY
>TRBV27
ASSQIMTGGLTEAF
>TRBV7-2
ASSSKRTSGEQF
>TRBV5-1
ASSQSGWTNEKLF
>TRBV3-1/TRBV3-2
ASSPRRQALYNEQF
>TRBV2
ARGGWRTSNTGELF
>TRBV5-1
ASSSGGTSVETQY
>TRBV9
ASSRQALGSPLH
>TRBV19
ASTPRGSAYNSPLH
>TRBV3-1/TRBV3-2
ASSHSGYTYNEQF
>TRBV9
ASSLHMRGDRIQSNQPQH
>TRBV29-1
SVPAGFWHGYT
>TRBV30
AWNPWGFGTYGYT
>TRBV9
ASSFRLAGGGDTQY
>TRBV6-1
ASSEEATTPPF
>TRBV4-3
ASSQGTVLSGNTIY
>TRBV24-1
ATSRRTGDGYT
>TRBV5-1
ASSLGANSPLH
>TRBV6-5
ASSYRGQLNTEAF
>TRBV5-4
ASSSRTANTGELF
>TRBV7-9
ASSLGSLYGYT
>TRBV5-1
ASSLGTARRGYT
>TRBV7-2
ASGVGGVTEAF
>TRBV9
ASRGQPGDSGNTIY
>TRBV5-1
ASMTGAGSTEAF
>TRBV19
ASNTGHPGDEQY
>TRBV24-1
ATSDRDNQPQETQY
>TRBV28
ATRKMGQGNEKLF
>TRBV3-1/TRBV3-2
ASSQGYGGTRNDQY
>TRBV9
ASSVGLLGGEKLF
>TRBV19
ASSPLAGGSTDTQY
>TRBV28
ASSWVGATEAF
>TRBV7-9
ASSSYRGGGGNQPQH
>TRBV7-2
ASSPGISGGANEQF
>TRBV10-1
ASDRGIDNSPLH
>TRBV28
ASTPDEKLF
>TRBV4-3
ASSQAQGNTGELF
>TRBV30
ACLKDLLGEAF
>TRBV9
ASSATSGGEAF
>TRBV4-3
ASSQGAELGPNEQF
>TRBV3-1/TRBV3-2
ASSPLTRSGTDTQY